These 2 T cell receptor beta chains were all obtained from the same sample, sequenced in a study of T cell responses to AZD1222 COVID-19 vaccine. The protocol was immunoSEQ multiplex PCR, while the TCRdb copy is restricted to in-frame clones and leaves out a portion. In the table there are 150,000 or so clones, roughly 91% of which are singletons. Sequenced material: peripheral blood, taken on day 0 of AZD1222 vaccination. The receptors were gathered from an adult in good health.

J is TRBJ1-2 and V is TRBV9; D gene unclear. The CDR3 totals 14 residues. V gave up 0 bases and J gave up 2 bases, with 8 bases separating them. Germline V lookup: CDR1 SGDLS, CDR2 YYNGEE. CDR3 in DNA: TGTGCCAGCAGCGTAGCTGGACCAAACTATGGCTACACCTTC. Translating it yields CASSVAGPNYGYTF.

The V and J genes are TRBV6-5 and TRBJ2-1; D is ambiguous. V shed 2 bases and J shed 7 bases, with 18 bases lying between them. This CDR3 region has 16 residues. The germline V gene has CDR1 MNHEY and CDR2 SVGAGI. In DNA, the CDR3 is TGTGCCAGCAGTTACATGGGGAACTTCCTAACTAATGAGCAGTTCTTC. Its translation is CASSYMGNFLTNEQFF.